The 4 T cell receptor beta chains reported below all come from one sample, sequenced in a study of blood T cell repertoires in COVID-19. Using immunoSEQ multiplex PCR, the repertoire was profiled, and TCRdb retains in-frame clones only, with some absent. The repertoire has approximately 110,000 clones, about 93% of them found once; the top ten carry around 2.2%. Sequenced sample: peripheral blood. The receptors here all came from a man over 45 with COVID-19, enrolled during active disease.

This chain connects TRBV5-1 to TRBJ1-1; D is perhaps TRBD1 (5 bases). Germline values: CDR1 SGHRS, CDR2 YFSETQ. V lost 0 bases and J 7 bases, leaving 10 bases between the germline ends. The CDR3 sequence is 13 residues long. CDR3 in amino acids: CASSLEGHLEAFF. The CDR3 DNA is TGCGCCAGCAGCTTGGAGGGGCACCTTGAAGCTTTCTTT.

With respect to this clone: A read error may account for a junction end that differs from germline. J is TRBJ1-1 and V is TRBV5-5; 9 bases match TRBD1. This CDR3 is built from 14 residues. Germline assignment: CDR1 SGHKS and CDR2 YYEKEE (reference sequence). CDR3 sequence: CASNRGQGNAEAFF. The CDR3 DNA is TGTGCCAGCAACCGAGGACAGGGGAACGCTGAAGCTTTCTTT.

The rearrangement links TRBV7-9 to TRBJ2-5; TRBD1 might be the D (6 bases). Per the germline V gene, CDR1 is SEHNR and CDR2 is FQNEAQ (reference sequence). Trimming took 4 bases from V and 2 from J, leaving 11 bases between them. This CDR3 region has 14 residues. This chain's CDR3 is CASSYGTTQETQYF. The CDR3, as DNA: TGTGCCAGCAGCTATGGGACAACTCAAGAGACCCAGTACTTC.

The chain uses TRBV9 and TRBJ2-2; D is unresolved. CDR1 is SGDLS, CDR2 YYNGEE, per germline. Trimming stripped 6 bases from V and 1 base from J, with 4 bases between. CDR3 length: 12 amino acids. The CDR3 DNA sequence: TGTGCCAGCAACAGGAACACCGGGGAGCTGTTTTTT. This translates into CASNRNTGELFF. Complete variable domain (other parts from reference TRBV9 and TRBJ2-2): DSGVTQTPKHLITATGQRVTLRCSPRSGDLSVYWYQQSLDQGLQFLIQYYNGEERAKGNILERFSAQQFPDLHSELNLSSLELGDSALYFCASNRNTGELFFGEGSRLTVL.